The 23 T cell receptor beta chains listed next were all sequenced from one sample in a study of blood T cell repertoires in COVID-19. Produced via immunoSEQ multiplex PCR; TCRdb's table is partial and in-frame only. The sample lists 270,000 or so clones, more than 65% seen once, with about 3% in the top ten. The sample taken for sequencing was PBMCs or T cells enriched from blood (not recorded which). Every receptor here comes from a man between 45 and 60 years old who had recovered from COVID-19.

The rearrangement joins TRBV11-3 to TRBJ2-2, with D uncertain. The CDR3 sequence is 16 residues long. V lost 1 base and J 4 bases, leaving 13 bases between the germline ends. Germline V gene lookup returns CDR1 SGHNT and CDR2 YENEEA. The CDR3 DNA reads as TGTGCCAGCAGCTTAGGGCCTCGGCCAGGCACCGGGGAGCTGTTTTTT. Amino acid sequence: CASSLGPRPGTGELFF.

The V call is TRBV2, the J call TRBJ2-5; D is possibly TRBD2 (6 bases). The CDR3 totals 12 residues. The V gene's germline CDR1 is SNHLY and CDR2 FYNNEI. The ends were cut back, 2 bases at V and 10 bases at J, with 11 bases in the middle. CDR3 sequence (DNA): TGTGCCAGCAGTGAACAGGGCGGGATCCAGTACTTC. Translated, it gives CASSEQGGIQYF.

The rearrangement uses TRBV7-2 and TRBJ2-3; 9 bases align to TRBD2. The CDR3 totals 16 residues. V dropped 2 bases and J dropped 2; count of bases not matched to a gene: 5. Germline CDR1 SGHTA, CDR2 FQGNSA. The CDR3 DNA is TGTGCCAGCAGCTTAATGGCTAGCGGGGTCACAGATACGCAGTATTTT. This encodes CASSLMASGVTDTQYF.

The gene calls are TRBV24-1 and TRBJ2-2; D is uncertain. This CDR3 is built from 15 residues. V gave up 5 bases and J gave up 0 bases, with 9 bases separating them. The germline V gene encodes CDR1 KGHDR and CDR2 SFDVKD. CDR3 DNA sequence: TGTGCCACCAGTGGAGTCCCCACGAACACCGGGGAGCTGTTTTTT. Its translation: CATSGVPTNTGELFF.

The chain carries TRBV6-5 and TRBJ1-2; D not resolved. Trimming took off 4 bases at V and 2 bases at J, with 8 bases between the two ends. The CDR3 covers 13 residues. The germline gives CDR1 MNHEY, CDR2 SVGAGI. CDR3 in amino acids: CASSLTENYGYTF. The CDR3 coding sequence is TGTGCCAGCAGTTTAACGGAGAACTATGGCTACACCTTC.

V is TRBV6-5 and J is TRBJ2-1; 9 nucleotides agree with TRBD2. The length of the CDR3 is 14 residues. The V gene's germline CDR1 is MNHEY and CDR2 SVGAGI. With 6 bases clipped from V and 3 bases from J, the junction kept 3 bases outside the gene matches. The CDR3 reads CASRYSGSYNEQFF. As DNA, the CDR3 is TGTGCCAGCAGGTATAGCGGGAGCTACAATGAGCAGTTCTTC.

The chain couples TRBV7-3 to TRBJ1-6, with TRBD1 as a possible D gene (5 bases). CDR1 is SGHTA and CDR2 is FQGTGA in the germline V gene. Trimming shortened V by 0 bases and J by 9 bases, and 12 bases separated the two germline ends. The CDR3 is made up of 15 amino acids. The CDR3 coding sequence is TGTGCCAGCAGCTTAACACCAGGGATGGGTTCACCCCTCCACTTT. The encoded protein is CASSLTPGMGSPLHF.

The chain couples TRBV19 to TRBJ1-4, with TRBD1 identical over 8 bases. V was pared by 3 bases and J by 3 bases, with 9 bases of the junction left unmatched. CDR1 and CDR2 (germline): LNHDA, SQIVND (reference sequence). The CDR3 is 17 residues long. The CDR3 DNA reads TGTGCCAGTAGTATTTGGGCAGGGGGCTCTTCTAATGAAAAACTGTTTTTT. Its protein is CASSIWAGGSSNEKLFF.

V is TRBV5-1 and J is TRBJ1-1; TRBD1 matches 7 bases. CDR3 length: 14 amino acids. The J segment lost 2 bases and the V segment lost 4 bases, leaving 5 bases of the junction unmatched. The germline V gene encodes CDR1 SGHRS and CDR2 YFSETQ. CDR3: CASSQDRPNTEAFF. Written as DNA, the CDR3 is TGCGCCAGCAGCCAGGACAGGCCTAACACTGAAGCTTTCTTT.

The J gene is TRBJ2-3, the V gene TRBV6-4; 11 positions match TRBD2. The CDR3 has 17 residues. Germline loops: CDR1 MRHNA, CDR2 SNTAGT. J lost 2 bases, V lost 6 bases, and 10 bases had no gene match. The CDR3 spells CASSKIGTSGPTDTQYF. The CDR3 DNA is TGTGCCAGCAGCAAGATCGGGACTAGCGGTCCCACAGATACGCAGTATTTT.

The chain recombines TRBV4-3 with TRBJ2-3, with a possible D match to TRBD2 (6 bases). CDR3 length equals 17 residues. V lost 3 bases and J 4 bases, leaving 20 bases between the germline ends. Germline CDR1 and CDR2: LGHNA and YSLEER. Written as DNA, the CDR3 is TGCGCCAGCAGCCATGGGGGAGGCGGGAAGAGGGCAGATACGCAGTATTTT. This encodes CASSHGGGGKRADTQYF.

This CDR3 reads CACRGTSKDTEAFF. The CDR3 nucleotides read TGTGCCTGCCGGGGGACCTCTAAGGACACTGAAGCTTTCTTT. The genes are TRBV30 and TRBJ1-1; a possible D gene is TRBD1 (5 bases). The germline V gene encodes CDR1 GTSNPN and CDR2 SVGIG (reference sequence). The CDR3 runs 14 residues. V was cut by 6 bases and J by 3 bases, with 17 bases left in between.

This chain links TRBV5-4 with TRBJ2-1; TRBD2 matches 10 bases. Germline assignment: CDR1 SGHNT and CDR2 YYREEE (reference sequence). The CDR3 is made up of 18 amino acids. Losses at the gene ends were 4 bases for V and 1 base for J; bases not matched to a gene: 11. DNA for the CDR3: TGTGCCAGCAGCAGCGGGGGGGCCGCCGTTCGTTCCTACAATGAGCAGTTCTTC. Translated: CASSSGGAAVRSYNEQFF.

This clone was seen more than once but under ten times. V is TRBV28 and J is TRBJ1-6, with a tentative D call TRBD1 (6 bases). Germline V CDR1 and CDR2: MDHEN, SYDVKM. V gave up 6 bases and J gave up 13 bases, with 19 bases separating them. The CDR3 is 14 residues long. CDR3 region: CASRIGQYAIPLHF. The CDR3 bases are TGTGCCAGCAGGATCGGACAGTACGCCATCCCCCTCCACTTT.

This clone appeared a few times. The chain is built from TRBV6-2 or TRBV6-3 and TRBJ2-5; D not resolved. Germline lookup yields CDR1 MNHEY and CDR2 SVGEGT. The CDR3 runs to 12 residues. The ends were cut back, 4 bases at V and 4 bases at J, with 7 bases in the middle. Here the CDR3 DNA reads TGTGCCAGCAGTTTGTTGGCAGAGACCCAGTACTTC. This encodes CASSLLAETQYF.

As to this clone: This CDR3 is also generated by other DNA sequences in the sample. This chain links TRBV5-1 with TRBJ1-2, with 7 bases matching TRBD1. J was trimmed by 8 bases and V by 0 bases; bases with no gene match: 4. This CDR3 comprises 13 residues. Germline V lookup: CDR1 SGHRS, CDR2 YFSETQ. The CDR3 here is CASSLDRGGGYTF. CDR3 DNA: TGCGCCAGCAGCTTGGACAGGGGCGGAGGCTACACCTTC.

Worth noting for this clone: Relative to the germline gene, one junction end is altered; a read error may explain this. The CDR3 region is CASSFTSGASYNEQFF. The CDR3 DNA sequence: TGTGCTAGCAGCTTTACTAGCGGGGCTTCCTACAATGAGCAGTTCTTC. The genes are TRBV7-7 and TRBJ2-1; 10 nucleotides agree with TRBD2. The CDR3 totals 16 residues. The V gene's germline CDR1 is SSHAT and CDR2 FNYEAQ (reference sequence).

V usage is TRBV7-9 and J usage is TRBJ2-3; TRBD2 matches 13 bases. V trimming: 11 bases; J trimming: 2 bases; junction bases outside the gene matches: 10. Germline-derived CDR1 and CDR2 are SEHNR and FQNEAQ (reference sequence). There are 16 residues in the CDR3. The CDR3 region has the DNA TGTGCCTCCGCGCCGGGACTAGCGGGGACCACAGATACGCAGTATTTT. This codes for CASAPGLAGTTDTQYF.

The CDR3 region has the DNA TGTGCCACCAGTGGAGGAGGGCCTAGCTCCTACGAGCAGTACTTC. Amino acids: CATSGGGPSSYEQYF. The chain recombines TRBV24-1 with TRBJ2-7, with a weak D call TRBD2 (6 bases). The ends were cut back, 5 bases at V and 0 bases at J, with 13 bases in the middle. CDR3 length: 15 amino acids. Germline loops: CDR1 KGHDR, CDR2 SFDVKD.

V and J are TRBV3-1 (or the pseudogene TRBV3-2) and TRBJ2-1; no reliable D call. The CDR3 sequence is 14 residues long. The ends were cut back, 3 bases at V and 1 base at J, with 7 bases in the middle. Germline V gives CDR1 LGHDT, CDR2 YNNKEL (reference sequence). In nucleotides, the CDR3 is TGTGCCAGCAGCCACGCCAGGTCCTACAATGAGCAGTTCTTC. Residues: CASSHARSYNEQFF.

V and J are TRBV3-1 (or the pseudogene TRBV3-2) and TRBJ1-2; D is unclear. V gave up 2 bases and J gave up 0 bases, with 7 bases separating them. Germline CDR1 reads LGHDT; CDR2 reads YNNKEL (reference sequence). The CDR3 contains 14 residues. The CDR3 reads CASSQISSNYGYTF. The CDR3 region has the DNA TGTGCCAGCAGCCAAATCAGTTCTAACTATGGCTACACCTTC.

The V and J genes are TRBV9 and TRBJ2-3; TRBD1 matches at 9 bases. The junction had 8 bases not matched to a gene; V was cut back by 3 bases and J by 3 bases. The CDR3 totals 16 residues. The germline CDR1 and CDR2 sequences are SGDLS and YYNGEE. CDR3 residues: CASSDPSGTGTDTQYF. CDR3 in DNA: TGTGCCAGCAGCGACCCTTCCGGGACAGGGACAGATACGCAGTATTTT.

The CDR3 reads CASSQDSAGGTRDTQYF. CDR3 DNA sequence: TGCGCCAGCAGCCAAGATTCAGCGGGGGGGACAAGAGATACGCAGTATTTT. V and J are TRBV4-1 and TRBJ2-3; 10 bases map to TRBD2. V trimming: 0 bases; J trimming: 5 bases; junction bases outside the gene matches: 8. Looked up from germline, CDR1 is MGHRA and CDR2 is YSYEKL. The CDR3 spans 17 residues.